One and the same sample provided the 6 T cell receptor beta chains below, sequenced in a study of blood T cell repertoires in COVID-19. Using immunoSEQ multiplex PCR, the repertoire was profiled, and TCRdb retains in-frame clones only, with some absent. The repertoire holds a few hundred thousand clones, with roughly 91% as singletons. The sample taken for sequencing was PBMCs or T cells enriched from blood (not recorded which). The receptors were gathered from a woman aged 60 to 75 in a cohort exposed to, infected with or recovered from COVID-19 (not recorded which).

V and J are TRBV27 and TRBJ2-3; D remains ambiguous. Germline CDR1 reads MNHEY; CDR2 reads SMNVEV (reference sequence). The germline V and J ends were trimmed by 3 bases and 4 bases, with 2 bases remaining between them. The CDR3 totals 11 residues. This CDR3 reads CASSFSDTQYF. In DNA, the CDR3 is TGTGCCAGCAGTTTCTCAGATACGCAGTATTTT.

The sample holds one count of this clone. The chain links TRBV4-3 to TRBJ2-7; weak D call: TRBD2 (6 bases). Germline V CDR1 and CDR2: LGHNA, YSLEER. The CDR3 spans 14 residues. Trimming removed 0 bases from V and 0 bases from J, with 6 bases in between. CDR3 sequence: CASSQEEGSYEQYF. CDR3 coding DNA: TGCGCCAGCAGCCAAGAGGAGGGCTCCTACGAGCAGTACTTC.

This clone appeared once. V gene TRBV9 combines with J gene TRBJ2-7; possibly TRBD1 for D (5 bases). This CDR3 spans 14 amino acids. Trimming pared 3 bases from V and 5 bases from J, leaving 15 bases between. Germline assignment: CDR1 SGDLS and CDR2 YYNGEE. The CDR3 DNA reads as TGTGCCAGCAGCGGAGTCTCAGGGTCCAACGAGCAGTACTTC. Its translation: CASSGVSGSNEQYF.

The chain combines TRBV6-5 with TRBJ1-6; TRBD1 might be the D (6 bases). V lost 6 bases to trimming and J lost 7 bases, with 16 bases between them. This CDR3 has 15 residues. Germline values: CDR1 MNHEY, CDR2 SVGAGI. The DNA for the CDR3 is TGTGCCAGCAGAAAACAGGGACTAGGGAATTCACCCCTCCACTTT. Its protein is CASRKQGLGNSPLHF.

This chain uses TRBV2 with TRBJ1-1, with 7 bases that match TRBD1. V trimming: 6 bases; J trimming: 5 bases; junction bases outside the gene matches: 6. The CDR3 is 13 residues long. Per the germline V gene, CDR1 is SNHLY and CDR2 is FYNNEI. The chain's CDR3 is CASRGETGTEAFF. CDR3 DNA: TGTGCCAGCAGGGGAGAGACAGGGACTGAAGCTTTCTTT.

The chain has TRBV29-1 and TRBJ2-7; 9 bases are shared with TRBD1. With 2 bases clipped from V and 6 bases from J, the junction kept 5 bases outside the gene matches. The CDR3 runs 13 residues. CDR1 is SQVTM and CDR2 is ANQGSEA in the germline V gene. CDR3 sequence reads: CSVERQGGTEQYF. The CDR3 coding sequence is TGCAGCGTTGAAAGACAGGGGGGAACCGAGCAGTACTTC.